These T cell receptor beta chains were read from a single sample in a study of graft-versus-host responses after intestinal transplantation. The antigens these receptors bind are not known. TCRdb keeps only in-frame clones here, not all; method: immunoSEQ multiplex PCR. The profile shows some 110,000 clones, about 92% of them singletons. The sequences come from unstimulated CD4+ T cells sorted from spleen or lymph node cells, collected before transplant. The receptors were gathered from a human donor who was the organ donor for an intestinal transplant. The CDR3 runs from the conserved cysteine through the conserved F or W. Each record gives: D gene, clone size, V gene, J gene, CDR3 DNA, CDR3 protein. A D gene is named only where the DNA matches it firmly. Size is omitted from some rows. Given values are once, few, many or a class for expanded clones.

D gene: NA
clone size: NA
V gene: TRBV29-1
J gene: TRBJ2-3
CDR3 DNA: TGCAGCGTTGACAGGGCAGATACGCAGTATTTT
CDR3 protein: CSVDRADTQYF

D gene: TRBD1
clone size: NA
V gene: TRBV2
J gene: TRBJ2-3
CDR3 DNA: TGTGCCAGCAGTGTCACAGGGGGCGCAGATACGCAGTATTTT
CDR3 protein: CASSVTGGADTQYF

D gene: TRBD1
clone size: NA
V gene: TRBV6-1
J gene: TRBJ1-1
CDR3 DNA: TGTGCCAGCGGCGCCCAGGGGGCGAACACTGAAGCTTTCTTT
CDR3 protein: CASGAQGANTEAFF

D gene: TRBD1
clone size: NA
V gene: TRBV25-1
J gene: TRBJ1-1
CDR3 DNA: TGTGCCAGCAGTGACGAACCGGGACAGGGGAACACTGAAGCTTTCTTT
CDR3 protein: CASSDEPGQGNTEAFF

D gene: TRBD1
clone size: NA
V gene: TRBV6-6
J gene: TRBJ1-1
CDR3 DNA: TGTGCCAGCAGTTCCCCAGCAGGGGGCACTGAAGCTTTCTTT
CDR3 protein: CASSSPAGGTEAFF

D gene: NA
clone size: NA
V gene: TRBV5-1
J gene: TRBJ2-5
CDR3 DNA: TGCGCCAGCAGCTTGGAGGCCAGCGGGGAGACCCAGTACTTC
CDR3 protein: CASSLEASGETQYF

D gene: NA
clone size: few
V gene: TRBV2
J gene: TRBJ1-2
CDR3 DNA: TGTGCCAGCAGTGACAACTATGGCTACACCTTC
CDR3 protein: CASSDNYGYTF

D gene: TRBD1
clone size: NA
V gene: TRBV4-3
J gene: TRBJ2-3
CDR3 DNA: TGCGCCAGCAGCCAAGATGCCAGGGGGCTAGATACGCAGTATTTT
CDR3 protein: CASSQDARGLDTQYF

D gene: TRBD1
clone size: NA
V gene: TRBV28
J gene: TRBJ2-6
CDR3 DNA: TGTGCCAGCAGTACACAGGGGTCCCACTCTGGGGCCAACGTCCTGACTTTC
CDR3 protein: CASSTQGSHSGANVLTF

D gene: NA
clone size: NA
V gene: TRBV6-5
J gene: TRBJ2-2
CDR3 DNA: TGTGCCAGCAGTCGTACCGAGGGCAACGGCGGGGAGCTGTTTTTT
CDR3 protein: CASSRTEGNGGELFF

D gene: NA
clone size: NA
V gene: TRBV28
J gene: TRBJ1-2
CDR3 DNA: TGTGCCAGCAGTTCCACCTATGGCTACACCTTC
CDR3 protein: CASSSTYGYTF

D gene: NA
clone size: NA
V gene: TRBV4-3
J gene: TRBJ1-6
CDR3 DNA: TGCGCCAGCAGCCAACAGACGGGGTCTAATTCACCCCTCCACTTT
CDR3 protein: CASSQQTGSNSPLHF

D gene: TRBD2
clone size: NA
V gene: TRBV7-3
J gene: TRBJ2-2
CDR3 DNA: TGTGCCAGCAGCTCGTCGACTAGCCTAGACACCGGGGAGCTGTTTTTT
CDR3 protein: CASSSSTSLDTGELFF

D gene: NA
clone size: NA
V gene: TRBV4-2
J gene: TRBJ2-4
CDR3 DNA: TGTGCCAGCAGCCAAAGTTCCGAAGAGACCAAAAACATTCAGTACTTC
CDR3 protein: CASSQSSEETKNIQYF

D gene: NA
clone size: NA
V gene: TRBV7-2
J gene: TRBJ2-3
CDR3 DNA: TGTGCCAGCAGCTTGTCTCACTCTAGCACAGATACGCAGTATTTT
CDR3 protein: CASSLSHSSTDTQYF

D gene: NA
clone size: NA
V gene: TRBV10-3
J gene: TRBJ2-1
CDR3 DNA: TGTGCCATCAGTCCTTCTGGAGGGACGAACAATGAGCAGTTCTTC
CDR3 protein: CAISPSGGTNNEQFF

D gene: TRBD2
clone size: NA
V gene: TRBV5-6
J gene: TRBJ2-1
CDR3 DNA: TGTGCCAGCAGCTTGATCCCGGGACTAGCGGGCTATGAGCAGTTCTTC
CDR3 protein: CASSLIPGLAGYEQFF

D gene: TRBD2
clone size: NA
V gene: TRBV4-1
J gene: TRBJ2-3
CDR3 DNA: TGCGCCACCAGCCGGGGGGGGGTAGCGGGTGCCCCCAGGAACACAGATACGCAGTATTTT
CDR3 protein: CATSRGGVAGAPRNTDTQYF

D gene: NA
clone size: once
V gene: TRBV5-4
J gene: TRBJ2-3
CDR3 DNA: TGTGCCAGCAGCTGGGGTACTAGCACAGATACGCAGTATTTT
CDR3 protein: CASSWGTSTDTQYF

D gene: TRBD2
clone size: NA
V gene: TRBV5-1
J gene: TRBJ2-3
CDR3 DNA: TGCGCCAGCAGCTTGCTAGCGGGAGACTCAGATACGCAGTATTTT
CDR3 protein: CASSLLAGDSDTQYF

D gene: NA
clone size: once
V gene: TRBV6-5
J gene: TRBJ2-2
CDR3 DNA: TGTGCCAGCAGTTACTCGCGCGGGGAGCTGTTTTTT
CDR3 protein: CASSYSRGELFF

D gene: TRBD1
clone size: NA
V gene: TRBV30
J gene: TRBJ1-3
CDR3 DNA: TGTGCCTGGAACCTTCCAGGGGGGCAAGGAAACACCATATATTTT
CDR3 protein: CAWNLPGGQGNTIYF

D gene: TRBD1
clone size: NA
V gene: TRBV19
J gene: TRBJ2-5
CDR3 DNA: TGTGCCAGTAGTGCCCAGGGGGCGGCGGAGACCCAGTACTTC
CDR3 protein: CASSAQGAAETQYF

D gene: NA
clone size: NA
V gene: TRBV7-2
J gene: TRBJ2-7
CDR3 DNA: TGTGCCAGTAGCTTAGGCCCGGGCAACGAGCAGTACTTC
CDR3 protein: CASSLGPGNEQYF

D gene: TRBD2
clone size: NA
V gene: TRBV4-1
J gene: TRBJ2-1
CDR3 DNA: TGCGCCAGCAGCCAATGGGGGTGGGGACTAGCGGGGAGTCGGGAGCAGTTCTTC
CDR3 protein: CASSQWGWGLAGSREQFF

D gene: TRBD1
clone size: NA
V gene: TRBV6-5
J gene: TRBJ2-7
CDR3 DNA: TGTGCCAGCAGAGGACAGGGGGGCTACGAGCAGTACTTC
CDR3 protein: CASRGQGGYEQYF

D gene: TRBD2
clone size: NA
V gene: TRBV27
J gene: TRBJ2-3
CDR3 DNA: TGTGCCAGCAGTTTAATTCCGAGCGGGAGTATCAAGGATACGCAGTATTTT
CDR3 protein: CASSLIPSGSIKDTQYF

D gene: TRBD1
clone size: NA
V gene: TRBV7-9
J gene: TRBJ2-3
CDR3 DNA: TGTGCCAGCAGCTCCGGGACAGGGCTAGATACGCAGTATTTT
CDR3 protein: CASSSGTGLDTQYF

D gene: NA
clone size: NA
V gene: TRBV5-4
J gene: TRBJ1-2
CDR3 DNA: TGTGCCAGCAGCTGGGACCTCTATGGCTACACCTTC
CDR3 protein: CASSWDLYGYTF

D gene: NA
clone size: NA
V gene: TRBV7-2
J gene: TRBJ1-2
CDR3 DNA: TGTGCCAGCAGCTTAGCGAGGGGCGGGAACTATGGCTACACCTTC
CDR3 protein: CASSLARGGNYGYTF

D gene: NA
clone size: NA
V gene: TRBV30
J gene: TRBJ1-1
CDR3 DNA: TGTGCCTGTCTTCAGAACACTGAAGCTTTCTTT
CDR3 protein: CACLQNTEAFF

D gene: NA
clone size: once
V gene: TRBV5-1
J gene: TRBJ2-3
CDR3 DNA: TGCGCCAGCAGCTTATGGACAGCCTTTACGCAGTATTTT
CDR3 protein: CASSLWTAFTQYF

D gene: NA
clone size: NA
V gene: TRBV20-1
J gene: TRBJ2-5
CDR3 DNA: TGCAGTGCTAGAGATAAAGAGACCCAGTACTTC
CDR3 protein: CSARDKETQYF

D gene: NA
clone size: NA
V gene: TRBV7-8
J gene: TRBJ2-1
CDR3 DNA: TGTGCCAGCAGCTTCTTAGTCGGAGAGCAGTTCTTC
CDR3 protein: CASSFLVGEQFF

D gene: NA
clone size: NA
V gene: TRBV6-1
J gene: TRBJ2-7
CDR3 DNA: TGTGCCAGCAGTGAAAAGAGAGGGATCTCCTACGAGCAGTACTTC
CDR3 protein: CASSEKRGISYEQYF

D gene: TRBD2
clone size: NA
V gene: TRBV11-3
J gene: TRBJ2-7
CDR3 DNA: TGTGCCAGCAGTCCCGGGGGTCAACTAGCGGGAAACGAGCAGTACTTC
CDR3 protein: CASSPGGQLAGNEQYF

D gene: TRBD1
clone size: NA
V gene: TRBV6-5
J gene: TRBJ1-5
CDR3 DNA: TGTGCCAGCGAGGGGACAGAGGTGGGCAATCAGCCCCAGCATTTT
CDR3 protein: CASEGTEVGNQPQHF

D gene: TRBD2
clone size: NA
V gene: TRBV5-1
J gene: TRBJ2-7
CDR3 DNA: TGCGCCAGCAGCTTGGCCAAGATCGGGAGGGGTTCCGAGCAGTACTTC
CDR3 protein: CASSLAKIGRGSEQYF

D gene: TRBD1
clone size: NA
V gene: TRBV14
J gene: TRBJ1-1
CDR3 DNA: TGTGCCAGCAGCCAGGTACAGGGGGGTAACACTGAAGCTTTCTTT
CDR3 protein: CASSQVQGGNTEAFF

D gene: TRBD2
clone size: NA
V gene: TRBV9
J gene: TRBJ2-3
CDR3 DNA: TGTGCCAGCAGCGTAGCTTTTCGGGGGGGGCCAGATACGCAGTATTTT
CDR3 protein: CASSVAFRGGPDTQYF

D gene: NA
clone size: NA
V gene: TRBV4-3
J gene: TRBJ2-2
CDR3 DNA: TGCGCCAGCAGCCATGCCTCCAGAAGAAACACCGGGGAGCTGTTTTTT
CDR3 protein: CASSHASRRNTGELFF

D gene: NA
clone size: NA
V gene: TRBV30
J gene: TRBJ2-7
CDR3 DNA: TGTGCCTGGAACGGGGACGGATCCTACGAGCAGTACTTC
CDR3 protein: CAWNGDGSYEQYF